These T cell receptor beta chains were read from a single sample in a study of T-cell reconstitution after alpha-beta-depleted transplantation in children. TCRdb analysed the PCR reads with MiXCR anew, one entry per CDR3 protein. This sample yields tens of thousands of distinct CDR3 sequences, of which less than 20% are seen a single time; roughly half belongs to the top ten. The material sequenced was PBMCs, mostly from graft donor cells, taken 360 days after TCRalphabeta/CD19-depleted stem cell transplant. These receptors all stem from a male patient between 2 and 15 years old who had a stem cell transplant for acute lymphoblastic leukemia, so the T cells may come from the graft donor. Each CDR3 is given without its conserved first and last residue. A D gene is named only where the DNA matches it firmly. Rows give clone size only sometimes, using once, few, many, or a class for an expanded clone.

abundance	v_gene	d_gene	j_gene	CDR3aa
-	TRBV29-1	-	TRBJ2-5	SVGLRYQETQY
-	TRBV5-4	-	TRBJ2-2	ARSPRVLGELF
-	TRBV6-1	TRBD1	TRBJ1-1	ASSPGGFNTEAF
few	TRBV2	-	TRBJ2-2	ASSSQAANTGELF
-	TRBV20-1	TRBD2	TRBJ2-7	SARQGSGSYEQY
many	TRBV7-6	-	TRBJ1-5	ASSLAGNIGNQPQH
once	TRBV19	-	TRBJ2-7	ASSVASSALTYEQY
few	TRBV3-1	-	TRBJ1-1	ASRLLTGNTEAF
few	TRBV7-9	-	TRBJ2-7	ASSSLRGPYEQY
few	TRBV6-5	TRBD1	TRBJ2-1	ASSYRTGSYNEQF
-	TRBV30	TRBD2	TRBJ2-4	AWSGRGLASKNIQY
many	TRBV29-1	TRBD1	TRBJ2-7	SVARDRGYEQY
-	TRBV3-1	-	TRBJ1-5	ASSQGGGNQPQH
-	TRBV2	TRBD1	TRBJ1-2	ASRAGTAYGYT
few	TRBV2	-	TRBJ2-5	ASSEGALGTQY
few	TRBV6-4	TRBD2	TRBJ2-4	ASSDRSGDIQY
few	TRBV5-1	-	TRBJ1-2	ASSLDRPSNYGYT
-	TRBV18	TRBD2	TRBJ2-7	ASSPVSGRAYEQY
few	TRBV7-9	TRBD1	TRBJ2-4	ASSLEGTGVNIQY
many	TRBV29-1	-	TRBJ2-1	SVVGTFYNEQF
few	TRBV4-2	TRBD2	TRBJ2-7	ASSQATSGLYEQY
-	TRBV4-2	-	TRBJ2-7	ASSQEGVENNEQY
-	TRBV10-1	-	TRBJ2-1	ASSPPGSRRGYNEQF
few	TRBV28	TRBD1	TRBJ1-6	ASTFIFGQGLSPLH
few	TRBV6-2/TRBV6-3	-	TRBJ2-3	ASITRGEGTQY